A single sample is the source of the 16 T cell receptor beta chains below, sequenced in a study of cytomegalovirus exposure and HLA in healthy donors. PCR involved 60 Vbeta and 13 Jbeta primers. Libraries were prepared by immunoSEQ multiplex PCR; TCRdb keeps only in-frame clonotypes and omits some of them. The sample yields under 200,000 clones, under 70% seen once. Specimen: PBMCs. The receptors here all came from a woman aged 35 to 49 in good health and CMV-seropositive.

The chain links TRBV6-1 to TRBJ2-5; possible D gene TRBD1, 5 bases. Trimming stripped 3 bases from V and 7 bases from J, with 12 bases between. The CDR3 runs to 13 residues. Germline CDR1 is MNHNS and CDR2 is SASEGT. CDR3: CASSDRAQGTQYF. CDR3 DNA: TGTGCCAGCAGTGATAGAGCCCAGGGGACCCAGTACTTC.

A single count supports this clone. The rearrangement uses TRBV4-3 and TRBJ2-3; D is perhaps TRBD1 (6 bases). The CDR3 spans 18 residues. Germline CDR1 and CDR2: LGHNA and YSLEER. Between the trimmed V and J ends, which lost 4 bases and 4 bases, there was a span of 24 bases. The CDR3: CASSRRVDRLSFADTQYF. CDR3 bases: TGCGCCAGCAGCCGCCGCGTCGACAGGTTATCATTCGCAGATACGCAGTATTTT.

This clone occurred a few times. The rearrangement links TRBV14 to TRBJ2-1; 11 bases are shared with TRBD2. Germline V gene data show CDR1 as SGHDN and CDR2 as FVKESK. J gave up 3 bases and V 6 bases, and 4 bases lay outside the gene matches. This CDR3 is 15 amino acids long. The CDR3 DNA follows: TGTGCCAGCAGGCTAGCGGGGGGAGACTACAATGAGCAGTTCTTC. Amino acid sequence: CASRLAGGDYNEQFF.

The J gene is TRBJ2-5, the V gene TRBV23-1; 8 nucleotides match TRBD2. Judging by the DNA end, TRBJ2-7 fits better; the J call may be wrong. TRBV23-1 belongs to the ORF category, with a function that is uncertain. The CDR3 contains 16 residues. The CDR3 protein is CASSQLQREPTYEQYF. The CDR3 DNA follows: TGCGCCAGCAGTCAATTACAGCGGGAGCCCACCTACGAGCAGTACTTC.

V gene TRBV5-4 combines with J gene TRBJ1-2; 8 bases align to TRBD1. Trimming cost V 4 bases and J 1 base; bases outside gene matches: 3. This CDR3 has 14 amino acids. CDR1 is SGHNT, CDR2 YYREEE, per germline (reference sequence). DNA for the CDR3: TGTGCCAGCAGCGTACAGGGGGTTAACTATGGCTACACCTTC. Translating it yields CASSVQGVNYGYTF.

This chain links TRBV7-9 with TRBJ1-1; 7 bases line up with TRBD1. V was clipped by 5 bases and J by 1 base; unmatched bases: 16. The germline V gene encodes CDR1 SEHNR and CDR2 FQNEAQ (reference sequence). The CDR3 has 18 residues. CDR3 sequence reads: CASSDGPTQDRRNTEAFF. DNA for the CDR3: TGTGCCAGCAGCGATGGACCGACACAGGACAGGAGGAACACTGAAGCTTTCTTT.

The chain joins TRBV4-1 to TRBJ2-2; possible D gene TRBD2, 7 bases. The CDR3 extends over 17 amino acids. V dropped 0 bases and J dropped 3 bases, with 14 bases sitting between them. Germline V CDR1 and CDR2: MGHRA, YSYEKL. The CDR3 is CASSQDRGAGYTGELFF. The CDR3 DNA reads as TGCGCCAGCAGCCAAGATCGGGGGGCGGGATACACCGGGGAGCTGTTTTTT.

The rearrangement joins TRBV2 to TRBJ2-5, with D perhaps matching TRBD1 (6 bases). Germline V gene data show CDR1 as SNHLY and CDR2 as FYNNEI. The V gene lost 4 bases and the J gene lost 2 bases, with 8 bases spanning the gap. CDR3 length: 13 amino acids. CDR3 sequence reads: CASSGTVQETQYF. The CDR3 bases are TGTGCCAGCAGTGGGACAGTACAAGAGACCCAGTACTTC.

V usage is TRBV2 and J usage is TRBJ2-5; 10 bases align to TRBD2. Germline CDR1 is SNHLY and CDR2 is FYNNEI. This CDR3 comprises 14 residues. V was clipped by 2 bases and J by 9 bases; unmatched bases: 6. CDR3 bases: TGTGCCAGCAGTGAAATCCAGCGGGGGGGCCCCCAGTACTTC. Its translation: CASSEIQRGGPQYF.

The chain employs TRBV10-3 and TRBJ2-7; TRBD2 agrees at 9 bases. The V gene end was trimmed by 3 bases and the J gene end by 6 bases; junction bases not matched to a gene: 6. From germline, CDR1 is ENHRY and CDR2 SYGVKD. This CDR3 has 14 residues. The CDR3 nucleotides are TGTGCCATCAGTGAACTTGGCGGGAGGGCCGAGCAGTACTTC. Protein product: CAISELGGRAEQYF.

The genes are TRBV5-4 and TRBJ2-5, with a possible D match to TRBD2 (5 bases). Trimming left V 0 bases short and J 4 bases short, with 13 bases between. CDR1 is SGHNT, CDR2 YYREEE, per germline (reference sequence). This CDR3 is built from 15 residues. CDR3 sequence reads: CASSLGGSGRETQYF. The CDR3 coding sequence is TGTGCCAGCAGCTTGGGAGGGAGTGGTAGAGAGACCCAGTACTTC.

V gene TRBV2 combines with J gene TRBJ2-7; 9 bases fit TRBD1. CDR1 and CDR2 (germline): SNHLY, FYNNEI. CDR3 length: 13 residues. The J segment lost 2 bases and the V segment lost 8 bases, leaving 4 bases of the junction unmatched. CDR3 region: CASLQGAAYEQYF. CDR3 nucleotides: TGTGCCAGCCTACAGGGGGCGGCCTACGAGCAGTACTTC.

V and J are TRBV4-2 and TRBJ2-7; a weak D match, TRBD2 (6 bases). The CDR3 has 14 residues. CDR1 is LGHNA, CDR2 YNFKEQ, per germline. The V gene lost 2 bases and the J gene lost 3 bases, with 11 bases spanning the gap. CDR3 protein: CASSQWGELYEQYF. Here the CDR3 DNA reads TGTGCCAGCAGCCAATGGGGGGAACTCTACGAGCAGTACTTC.

On this clone itself: Germline and junction disagree at one end, which may indicate a read error. The chain has TRBV9 and TRBJ1-2; no reliable D call. Germline V gene data show CDR1 as SGDLS and CDR2 as YYNGEE. The CDR3 covers 12 residues. CDR3 sequence (DNA): TGTGCCAGCAGCCAGACCGCGGGTGGCTACCCCTTC. Translated: CASSQTAGGYPF.

V and J are TRBV5-5 and TRBJ2-3, with TRBD1 as a possible D gene (7 bases). This CDR3 comprises 17 residues. Trimming pared 0 bases from V and 1 base from J, leaving 15 bases between. The germline gives CDR1 SGHKS, CDR2 YYEKEE (reference sequence). The CDR3 bases are TGTGCCAGCAGCTTGGCGGGGGCAGGGGGTGGCACAGATACGCAGTATTTT. Protein sequence: CASSLAGAGGGTDTQYF.

The table lists this clone with a few counts. J is TRBJ2-7 and V is TRBV28; TRBD1 agrees at 9 bases. V lost 2 bases to trimming and J lost 6 bases; unmatched junction nucleotides: 2. The CDR3 totals 13 residues. Germline V gene lookup returns CDR1 MDHEN and CDR2 SYDVKM. The CDR3 sequence: CASSLGGQGEQYF. The CDR3 DNA follows: TGTGCCAGCAGTTTAGGGGGACAGGGCGAGCAGTACTTC.